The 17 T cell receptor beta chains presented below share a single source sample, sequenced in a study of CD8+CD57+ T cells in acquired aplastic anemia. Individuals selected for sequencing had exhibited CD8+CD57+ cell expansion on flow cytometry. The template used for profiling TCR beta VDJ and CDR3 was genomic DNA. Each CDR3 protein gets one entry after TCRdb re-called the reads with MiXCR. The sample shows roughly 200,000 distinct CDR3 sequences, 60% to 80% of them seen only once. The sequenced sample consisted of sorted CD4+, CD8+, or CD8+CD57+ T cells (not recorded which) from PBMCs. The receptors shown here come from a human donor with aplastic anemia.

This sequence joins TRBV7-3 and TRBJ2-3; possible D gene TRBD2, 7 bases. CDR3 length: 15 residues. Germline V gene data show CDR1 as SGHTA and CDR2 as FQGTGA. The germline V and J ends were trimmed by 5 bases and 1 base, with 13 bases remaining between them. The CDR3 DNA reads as TGTGCCAGCAGCCATGTAGGGGGGGGCACAGATACGCAGTATTTT. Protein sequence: CASSHVGGGTDTQYF.

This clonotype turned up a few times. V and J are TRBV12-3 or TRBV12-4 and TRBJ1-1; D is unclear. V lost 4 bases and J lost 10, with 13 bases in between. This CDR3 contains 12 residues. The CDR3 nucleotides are TGTGCCAGCAGTTCAGGATACACTCGAGCTTTCTTT. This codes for CASSSGYTRAFF.

CDR3 in DNA: TGCAGTGCGGGGGGGACAGATCCTCAGGGGGCTGGGTCCAAAAACATTCAGTACTTC. This encodes CSAGGTDPQGAGSKNIQYF. The chain links TRBV20-1 to TRBJ2-4; TRBD1 might be the D (8 bases). Germline CDR1 and CDR2: DFQATT and SNEGSKA (reference sequence). Trimming took off 6 bases at V and 2 bases at J, with 29 bases between the two ends. The CDR3 extends over 19 amino acids.

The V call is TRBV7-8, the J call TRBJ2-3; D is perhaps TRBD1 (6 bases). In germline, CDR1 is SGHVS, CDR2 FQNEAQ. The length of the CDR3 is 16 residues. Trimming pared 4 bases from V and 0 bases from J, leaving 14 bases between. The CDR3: CASSSRGGSSTDTQYF. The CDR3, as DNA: TGTGCCAGCAGCTCCCGAGGGGGAAGTAGCACAGATACGCAGTATTTT.

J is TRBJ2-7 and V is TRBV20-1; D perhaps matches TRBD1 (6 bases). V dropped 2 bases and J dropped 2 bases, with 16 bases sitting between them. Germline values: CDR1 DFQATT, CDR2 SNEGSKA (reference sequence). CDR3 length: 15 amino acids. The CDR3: CSARLPGHPPYEQYF. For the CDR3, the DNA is TGCAGTGCTAGACTCCCGGGACACCCTCCCTACGAGCAGTACTTC.

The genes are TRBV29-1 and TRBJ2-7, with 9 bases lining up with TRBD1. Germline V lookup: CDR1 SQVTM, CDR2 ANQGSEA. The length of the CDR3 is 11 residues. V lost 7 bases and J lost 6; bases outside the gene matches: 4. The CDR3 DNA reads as TGCAGCGGAGGGACAGGGACCGAGCAGTACTTC. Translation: CSGGTGTEQYF.

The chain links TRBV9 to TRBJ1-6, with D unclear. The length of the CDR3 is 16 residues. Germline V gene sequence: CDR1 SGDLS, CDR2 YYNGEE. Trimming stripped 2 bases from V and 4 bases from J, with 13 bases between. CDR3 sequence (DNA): TGTGCCAGCAGCGTGTTATCCGGGGAGTATAATTCACCCCTCCACTTT. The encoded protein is CASSVLSGEYNSPLHF.

DNA of the CDR3: TGTGCCAGCACTCTGGGGCAGGTATCCTACGAGCAGTACTTC. Translating it yields CASTLGQVSYEQYF. This rearrangement joins TRBV5-6 to TRBJ2-7, with a tentative D call TRBD1 (5 bases). The CDR3 spans 14 residues. The germline V gene has CDR1 SGHDT and CDR2 YYEEEE. V shed 6 bases and J shed 1 base, with 14 bases lying between them.

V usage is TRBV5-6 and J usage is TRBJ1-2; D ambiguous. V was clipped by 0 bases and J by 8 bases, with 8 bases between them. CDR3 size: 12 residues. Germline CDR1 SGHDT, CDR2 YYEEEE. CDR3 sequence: CASSLVGEGYTF. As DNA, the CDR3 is TGTGCCAGCAGCTTGGTGGGCGAGGGCTACACCTTC.

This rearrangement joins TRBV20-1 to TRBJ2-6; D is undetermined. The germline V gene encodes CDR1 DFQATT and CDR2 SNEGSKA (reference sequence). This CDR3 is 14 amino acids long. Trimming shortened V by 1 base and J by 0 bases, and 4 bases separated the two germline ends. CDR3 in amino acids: CSARGLSGANVLTF. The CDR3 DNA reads TGCAGTGCTAGAGGTCTCTCTGGGGCCAACGTCCTGACTTTC.

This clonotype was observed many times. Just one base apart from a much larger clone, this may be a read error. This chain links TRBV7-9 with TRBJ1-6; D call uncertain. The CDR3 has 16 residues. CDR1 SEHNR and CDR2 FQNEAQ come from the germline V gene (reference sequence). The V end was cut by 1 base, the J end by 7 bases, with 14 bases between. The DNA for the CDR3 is TGTGCCAGCAGCTTAGAGACCACTAACTTCAATTCACCCCTCCACTTT. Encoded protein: CASSLETTNFNSPLHF.

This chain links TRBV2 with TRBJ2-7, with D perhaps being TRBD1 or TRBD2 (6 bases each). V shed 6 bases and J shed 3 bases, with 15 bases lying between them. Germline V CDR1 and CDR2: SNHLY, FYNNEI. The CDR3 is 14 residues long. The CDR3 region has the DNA TGTGCCAGCAGGGTTGAGGGGGGAAACTACGAGCAGTACTTC. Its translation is CASRVEGGNYEQYF. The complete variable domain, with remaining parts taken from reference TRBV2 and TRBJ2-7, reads EPEVTQTPSHQVTQMGQEVILRCVPISNHLYFYWYRQILGQKVEFLVSFYNNEISEKSEIFDDQFSVERPDGSNFTLKIRSTKLEDSAMYFCASRVEGGNYEQYFGPGTRLTVT.

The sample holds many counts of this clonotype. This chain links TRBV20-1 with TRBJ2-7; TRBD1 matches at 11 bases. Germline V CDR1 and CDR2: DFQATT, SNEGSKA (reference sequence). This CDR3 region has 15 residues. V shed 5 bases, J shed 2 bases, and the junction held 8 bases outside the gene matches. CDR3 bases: TGCAGTGCTCCAGGATGGACAGGGGGCCCCTACGAGCAGTACTTC. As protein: CSAPGWTGGPYEQYF.

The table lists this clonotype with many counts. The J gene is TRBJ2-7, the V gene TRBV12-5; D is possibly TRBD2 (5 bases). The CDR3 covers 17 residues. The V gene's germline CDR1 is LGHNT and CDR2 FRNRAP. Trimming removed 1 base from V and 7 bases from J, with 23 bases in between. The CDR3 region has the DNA TGTGCTAGTGGTTTGGGGCCGACACCAATTCCTTCGGGGGAGCAGTACTTC. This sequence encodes CASGLGPTPIPSGEQYF.

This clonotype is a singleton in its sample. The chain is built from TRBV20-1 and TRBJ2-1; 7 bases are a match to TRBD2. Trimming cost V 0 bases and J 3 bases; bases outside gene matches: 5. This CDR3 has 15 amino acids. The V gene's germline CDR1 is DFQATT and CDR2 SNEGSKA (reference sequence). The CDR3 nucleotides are TGCAGTGCTAGAGACGGGGGGAGGGACTACAATGAGCAGTTCTTC. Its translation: CSARDGGRDYNEQFF.

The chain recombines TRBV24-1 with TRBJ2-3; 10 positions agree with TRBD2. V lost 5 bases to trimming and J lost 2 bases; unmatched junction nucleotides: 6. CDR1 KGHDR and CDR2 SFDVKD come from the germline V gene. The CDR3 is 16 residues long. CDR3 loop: CATSGLAGEITDTQYF. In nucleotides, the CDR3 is TGTGCCACCAGTGGGCTAGCGGGGGAGATCACAGATACGCAGTATTTT.

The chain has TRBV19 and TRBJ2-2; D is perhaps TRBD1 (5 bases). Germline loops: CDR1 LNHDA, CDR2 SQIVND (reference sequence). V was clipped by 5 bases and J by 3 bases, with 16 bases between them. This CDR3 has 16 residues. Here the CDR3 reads CASSPGVGEYTGELFF. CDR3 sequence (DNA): TGTGCCAGTAGTCCCGGTGTAGGGGAATACACCGGGGAGCTGTTTTTT.